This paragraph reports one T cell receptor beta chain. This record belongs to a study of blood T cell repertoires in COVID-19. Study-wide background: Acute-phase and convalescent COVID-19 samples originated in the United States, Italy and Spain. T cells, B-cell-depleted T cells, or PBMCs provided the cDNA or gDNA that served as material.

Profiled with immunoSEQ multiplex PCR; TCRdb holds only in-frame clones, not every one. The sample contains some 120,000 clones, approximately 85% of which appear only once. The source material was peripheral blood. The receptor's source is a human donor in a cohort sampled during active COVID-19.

The CDR3 is CASSQEADTGELFF. The CDR3 nucleotides are TGCGCCAGCAGCCAAGAGGCGGACACCGGGGAGCTGTTTTTT. The chain carries TRBV4-3 and TRBJ2-2; unclear D gene. CDR3 length: 14 amino acids. The V end lost 0 bases, the J end lost 3 bases, and 5 bases lay between the germline ends. Germline V gene data show CDR1 as LGHNA and CDR2 as YSLEER.